Below are 18 T cell receptor beta chains sequenced from a single sample in a study of neurological immune-mediated disorders. Using its own MiXCR run on the 5' RACE reads, TCRdb lists one record per CDR3 protein. In the table there are roughly 62,000 distinct CDR3 sequences, over 2% of which are singletons. The sample consisted of PBMCs. The source of these receptors is a man aged 45-60 years with multiple sclerosis.

This clonotype was recorded at least ten times. The rearrangement joins TRBV20-1 to TRBJ1-2, with a possible D match to TRBD1 (6 bases). This CDR3 spans 15 amino acids. V was trimmed by 2 bases and J by 2 bases, leaving 15 bases between them. Germline values: CDR1 DFQATT, CDR2 SNEGSKA (reference sequence). CDR3 sequence reads: CSARPNRDSNYGYTF. The CDR3 nucleotides read TGCAGTGCTAGACCAAACAGGGATTCGAACTATGGCTACACCTTC.

V is TRBV29-1 and J is TRBJ1-6; TRBD1 might be the D (5 bases). CDR1 and CDR2 from the germline V gene are SQVTM and ANQGSEA. This CDR3 has 13 residues. V was shortened by 6 bases and J by 9 bases, with 15 bases between the two germline ends. The CDR3 here is CSVQVGATSPLHF. The CDR3 bases are TGCAGCGTCCAAGTTGGGGCAACTTCACCCCTCCACTTT.

In its sample, this clonotype was seen many times. The V and J genes are TRBV20-1 and TRBJ1-2; D gene unclear. V shed 0 bases and J shed 3 bases, with 17 bases lying between them. The length of the CDR3 is 16 residues. In germline, CDR1 is DFQATT, CDR2 SNEGSKA (reference sequence). The chain's CDR3 is CSARDTIGRGYYGYTF. The CDR3 DNA sequence: TGCAGTGCTAGAGATACGATCGGGAGAGGGTACTATGGCTACACCTTC.

At least ten counts were recorded for this clonotype. The chain recombines TRBV9 with TRBJ2-2; D perhaps matches TRBD1 (6 bases). V was shortened by 4 bases and J by 0 bases, with 13 bases between the two germline ends. The CDR3 is made up of 16 amino acids. Germline assignment: CDR1 SGDLS and CDR2 YYNGEE. The DNA for the CDR3 is TGTGCCAGCAGCAAACAGGGCGTCTCGAACACCGGGGAGCTGTTTTTT. The encoded protein is CASSKQGVSNTGELFF.

This clonotype was seen at least ten times. The chain recombines TRBV20-1 with TRBJ2-5, with D unclear. Germline V lookup: CDR1 DFQATT, CDR2 SNEGSKA (reference sequence). The CDR3 sequence is 12 residues long. Trimming pared 5 bases from V and 5 bases from J, leaving 12 bases between. The CDR3 is CSAHHDRETQYF. For the CDR3, the DNA is TGCAGTGCTCATCATGATCGGGAGACCCAGTACTTC.

This clonotype was seen repeatedly, ten times or more. J is TRBJ2-7 and V is TRBV10-3, with 12 bases matching TRBD2. J lost 0 bases, V lost 7 bases, and 4 bases had no gene match. The CDR3 sequence is 15 residues long. The germline V gene encodes CDR1 ENHRY and CDR2 SYGVKD. CDR3 nucleotide sequence: TGTGCCATCAAAACTAGCGGGGGGCGCTCCTACGAGCAGTACTTC. Its translation is CAIKTSGGRSYEQYF.

This clonotype was seen ten or more times. This chain joins TRBV12-3 or TRBV12-4 and TRBJ1-4; D remains ambiguous. The CDR3 totals 14 residues. Deletions cut 3 bases from V and 8 bases from J, with 13 bases between. Here the CDR3 reads CASSLGSGLEKLFF. CDR3 DNA: TGTGCCAGCAGTTTGGGCAGCGGGTTGGAAAAACTGTTTTTT.

This clonotype was recorded at least ten times. The chain uses TRBV29-1 and TRBJ2-1; D not certain. V shed 2 bases and J shed 5 bases, with 4 bases lying between them. The CDR3 loop spans 11 amino acids. The germline V gene encodes CDR1 SQVTM and CDR2 ANQGSEA. CDR3 amino acids: CSVEQDNEQFF. For the CDR3, the DNA is TGCAGCGTTGAACAGGACAATGAGCAGTTCTTC.

This clonotype has ten or more counts. The V and J genes are TRBV7-2 and TRBJ2-4; D possibly corresponds to TRBD2 (5 bases). CDR3 length equals 16 residues. Per germline, CDR1 SGHTA and CDR2 FQGNSA. Between the trimmed V and J ends, which lost 5 bases and 0 bases, there was a span of 14 bases. The CDR3 reads CASSGGSAVAKNIQYF. CDR3 sequence (DNA): TGTGCCAGCAGCGGAGGTAGCGCGGTAGCCAAAAACATTCAGTACTTC.

There are many counts of this clonotype. The rearrangement joins TRBV7-6 to TRBJ1-3; 10 bases match TRBD1. Germline V CDR1 and CDR2: SGHVS, FNYEAQ. V was clipped by 3 bases and J by 4 bases; unmatched bases: 6. The CDR3 runs to 16 residues. The CDR3, as DNA: TGTGCCAGCAGCTTCCGGGACAGGGGTTTCGGAAACACCATATATTTT. This sequence encodes CASSFRDRGFGNTIYF.

The table lists this clonotype with many counts. The chain combines TRBV5-1 with TRBJ2-7, with a tentative D call TRBD2 (5 bases). V was pared by 4 bases and J by 6 bases, with 11 bases between. The CDR3 loop spans 12 amino acids. CDR1 is SGHRS, CDR2 YFSETQ, per germline. CDR3 amino acids: CASSDPGTEQYF. The DNA for the CDR3 is TGCGCCAGCAGCGATCCGGGAACCGAGCAGTACTTC.

The table lists this clonotype with many counts. The V gene is TRBV14, the J gene TRBJ2-5; TRBD1 might be the D (6 bases). Germline V lookup: CDR1 SGHDN, CDR2 FVKESK. Trimming pared 8 bases from V and 1 base from J, leaving 14 bases between. The CDR3 is made up of 14 amino acids. The CDR3 nucleotides are TGTGCCAGCTCCTTGAGGGGGACCCAAGAGACCCAGTACTTC. This sequence encodes CASSLRGTQETQYF.

This clonotype was detected many times. The rearrangement uses TRBV27 and TRBJ1-6; D might be TRBD1 (5 bases). V lost 4 bases and J 14 bases, leaving 18 bases between the germline ends. Per germline, CDR1 MNHEY and CDR2 SMNVEV (reference sequence). The CDR3 contains 14 residues. CDR3 in DNA: TGTGCCAGCAGTTCCCCGGGACCCCGGCAGGCCCTCCACTTT. This codes for CASSSPGPRQALHF.

In this sample, this clonotype turned up many times. This rearrangement joins TRBV29-1 to TRBJ2-4; 7 bases fit TRBD1. CDR1 SQVTM and CDR2 ANQGSEA come from the germline V gene. CDR3 size: 13 residues. V lost 3 bases to trimming and J lost 3 bases; unmatched junction nucleotides: 2. CDR3 sequence: CSVETGFKNIQYF. CDR3 nucleotide sequence: TGCAGCGTTGAGACAGGGTTCAAAAACATTCAGTACTTC.

This clonotype was counted at least ten times. The V call is TRBV12-3 or TRBV12-4, the J call TRBJ1-4; TRBD1 aligns across 7 bases. The J segment lost 5 bases and the V segment lost 5 bases, leaving 2 bases of the junction unmatched. The CDR3 consists of 13 residues. DNA of the CDR3: TGTGCCAGCAGTCGACAGGGCAATGAAAAACTGTTTTTT. It codes for CASSRQGNEKLFF.

This clonotype was picked up many times. The chain has TRBV29-1 and TRBJ2-7; 9 bases align to TRBD1. This CDR3 has 14 amino acids. Losses at the gene ends were 5 bases for V and 5 bases for J; bases not matched to a gene: 10. Germline V gives CDR1 SQVTM, CDR2 ANQGSEA. This chain's CDR3 is CSVQRGDRANEQYF. In DNA form, the CDR3 reads TGCAGCGTTCAAAGAGGGGACAGGGCCAACGAGCAGTACTTC.

The CDR3 sequence: CASRARQVGDTQYF. The CDR3 nucleotides are TGTGCCAGCAGGGCTCGACAGGTCGGGGATACGCAGTATTTT. The genes are TRBV2 and TRBJ2-3, with TRBD1 as a possible D gene (6 bases). The V end was cut by 6 bases, the J end by 6 bases, with 16 bases between. The germline V gene has CDR1 SNHLY and CDR2 FYNNEI. This CDR3 has 14 amino acids.

About this clonotype: This may come from a read error, since a much larger clone is one base off. The rearrangement uses TRBV12-3 or TRBV12-4 and TRBJ1-3; no firm D call. Deletions cut 1 base from V and 10 bases from J, with 11 bases between. This CDR3 comprises 13 residues. Here the CDR3 reads CASSLELLKTIYF. The CDR3 DNA is TGTGCCAGCAGTTTAGAACTCCTGAAAACCATATATTTT.